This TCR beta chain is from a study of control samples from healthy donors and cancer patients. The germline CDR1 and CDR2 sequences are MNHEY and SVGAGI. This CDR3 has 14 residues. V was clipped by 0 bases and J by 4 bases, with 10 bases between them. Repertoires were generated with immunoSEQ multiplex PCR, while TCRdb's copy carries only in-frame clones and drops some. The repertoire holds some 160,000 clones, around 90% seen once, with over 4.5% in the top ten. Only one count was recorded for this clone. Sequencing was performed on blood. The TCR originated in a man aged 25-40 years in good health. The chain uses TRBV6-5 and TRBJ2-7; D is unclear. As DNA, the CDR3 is TGTGCCAGCAGTTACTCGATACGACCTTACGAGCAGTACTTC. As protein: CASSYSIRPYEQYF.